What follows are 15 T cell receptor beta chains derived from one specimen sequenced in a study of beta chain features in type 1 diabetes. Study-wide results and caveats: Moderate but significant shortening of TCRB CDR3s was recorded in all four CD4+ subsets from Type 1 diabetes patients.

Sequencing targeted expressed TCRB transcripts, as all isolated RNA had been reverse transcribed. Assay used: immunoSEQ multiplex PCR; TCRdb lists only in-frame clones, some missing. The table records 310,000 or so clones, around 9% of them present only once. These TCRs are of unknown antigen specificity. Sequencing was carried out using central memory CD4+ T cells from blood. These receptors were obtained from a man in his thirties or forties with type 1 diabetes.

The chain recombines TRBV2 with TRBJ1-1, with 8 bases lining up with TRBD1. CDR1 is SNHLY, CDR2 FYNNEI, per germline. This CDR3 is built from 14 residues. Trimming took 7 bases from V and 2 from J; bases not matched to a gene: 6. For the CDR3, the DNA is TGTGCCAGCACTCGGACAGGGTTAAACACTGAAGCTTTCTTT. Amino acid sequence: CASTRTGLNTEAFF.

This clone has a handful of counts. The chain combines TRBV6-6 with TRBJ1-1, with a weak D call TRBD1 (6 bases). V was cut by 5 bases and J by 6 bases, with 16 bases left in between. The CDR3 length is 14 residues. CDR1 and CDR2 from the germline V gene are MNHNY and SVGAGI (reference sequence). Written as DNA, the CDR3 is TGTGCCAGCAGTCAATTACAGGGTTGGGCTGAAGCTTTCTTT. It specifies CASSQLQGWAEAFF.

V gene TRBV7-2 combines with J gene TRBJ2-3; D not certain. Germline values: CDR1 SGHTA, CDR2 FQGNSA. The V gene lost 0 bases and the J gene lost 8 bases, with 9 bases spanning the gap. This CDR3 has 13 amino acids. CDR3 loop: CASSLATVATQYF. The CDR3 DNA sequence: TGTGCCAGCAGCTTAGCGACGGTCGCTACGCAGTATTTT.

This clone has ten or more counts. This sequence joins TRBV7-8 and TRBJ1-1, with a possible D match to TRBD1 (5 bases). CDR3 length equals 12 residues. Germline values: CDR1 SGHVS, CDR2 FQNEAQ. V shed 8 bases and J shed 4 bases, with 11 bases lying between them. The CDR3 loop is CASLGRGTEAFF. CDR3 DNA: TGTGCCAGCTTGGGGAGGGGCACTGAAGCTTTCTTT. Filled out from reference TRBV7-8 and TRBJ1-1, the complete variable domain reads GAGVSQSPRYKVAKRGQDVALRCDPISGHVSLFWYQQALGQGPEFLTYFQNEAQLDKSGLPSDRFFAERPEGSVSTLKIQRTQQEDSAVYLCASLGRGTEAFFGQGTRLTVV.

The J gene is TRBJ2-7, the V gene TRBV7-9; D ambiguous. Germline CDR1 SEHNR, CDR2 FQNEAQ (reference sequence). The CDR3 covers 11 residues. Trimming left V 5 bases short and J 4 bases short, with 6 bases between. CDR3 DNA: TGTGCCAGCAGCCCTATTTACGAGCAGTACTTC. Translation gives CASSPIYEQYF.

This clone was counted many times. V gene TRBV27 combines with J gene TRBJ1-4, with TRBD1 as a possible D gene (5 bases). Between the trimmed V and J ends, which lost 4 bases and 8 bases, there was a span of 17 bases. CDR1 is MNHEY and CDR2 is SMNVEV in the germline V gene (reference sequence). The CDR3 length is 15 residues. CDR3 sequence reads: CASSSSWRRGEKLFF. The CDR3 DNA reads TGTGCCAGCAGTTCCTCATGGCGTCGGGGCGAAAAACTGTTTTTT.

The chain couples TRBV6-6 to TRBJ1-3, with 7 bases that match TRBD1. Unmatched junction bases numbered 4, after V lost 6 bases and J lost 2 bases. Germline lookup yields CDR1 MNHNY and CDR2 SVGAGI (reference sequence). The CDR3 is made up of 14 amino acids. Here the CDR3 DNA reads TGTGCCAGCAGCGAGGGGACAGCTGGAAACACCATATATTTT. Residues: CASSEGTAGNTIYF.

This clone was detected only a few times. The chain employs TRBV20-1 and TRBJ2-5; D call uncertain. CDR1 and CDR2 (germline): DFQATT, SNEGSKA (reference sequence). The CDR3 runs to 10 residues. As DNA, the CDR3 is TGCGCTTGCCACCGGGAGACCCAGTACTTC. As protein: CACHRETQYF.

In this sample, this clone turned up many times. This rearrangement joins TRBV10-3 to TRBJ1-2; D possibly corresponds to TRBD1 (6 bases). The CDR3 spans 13 residues. The germline gives CDR1 ENHRY, CDR2 SYGVKD. V lost 4 bases and J 2 bases, leaving 8 bases between the germline ends. This CDR3 is CAISGDRNYGYTF. CDR3 coding DNA: TGTGCCATCAGTGGAGACAGGAACTATGGCTACACCTTC.

The genes are TRBV7-2 and TRBJ2-7; 14 bases map to TRBD2. CDR1 is SGHTA and CDR2 is FQGNSA in the germline V gene. The ends lost 5 bases at V and 7 bases at J; junction bases unmatched: 7. This CDR3 comprises 15 residues. The CDR3 here is CASSGGTSGGGEQYF. The CDR3, as DNA: TGTGCCAGCAGCGGAGGGACTAGCGGGGGAGGTGAGCAGTACTTC.

This clone occurred many times. V is TRBV5-1 and J is TRBJ2-5; 10 bases fit TRBD1. V dropped 5 bases and J dropped 5; count of bases not matched to a gene: 3. This CDR3 comprises 13 residues. Germline values: CDR1 SGHRS, CDR2 YFSETQ. The CDR3, as DNA: TGCGCCAGCAGTAGACAGGGGGCGGAGACCCAGTACTTC. Amino acids: CASSRQGAETQYF.

This clone turned up a few times. The CDR3 sequence is CASSRAAGETGELFF. The CDR3, as DNA: TGCGCCAGCAGCCGGGCGGCAGGGGAGACCGGGGAGCTGTTTTTT. The J gene is TRBJ2-2, the V gene TRBV5-1; TRBD1 might be the D (6 bases). Germline CDR1 reads SGHRS; CDR2 reads YFSETQ. The V gene lost 4 bases and the J gene lost 5 bases, with 15 bases spanning the gap. The CDR3 is made up of 15 amino acids. The whole variable domain, filled in from reference TRBV5-1 and TRBJ2-2, reads KAGVTQTPRYLIKTRGQQVTLSCSPISGHRSVSWYQQTPGQGLQFLFEYFSETQRNKGNFPGRFSGRQFSNSRSEMNVSTLELGDSALYLCASSRAAGETGELFFGEGSRLTVL.

The genes are TRBV6-1 and TRBJ1-5; 8 bases map to TRBD1. The CDR3 covers 15 residues. Trimming took 4 bases from V and 3 from J; bases not matched to a gene: 5. Germline CDR1 MNHNS, CDR2 SASEGT. Written as DNA, the CDR3 is TGTGCCAGCAGTGGGGGACAGGCGAACAATCAGCCCCAGCATTTT. Protein sequence: CASSGGQANNQPQHF.

The chain couples TRBV4-3 to TRBJ2-7; TRBD2 matches at 10 bases. Germline values: CDR1 LGHNA, CDR2 YSLEER. The CDR3 loop spans 15 amino acids. The V and J ends lost 2 bases and 3 bases, in that order; junction bases with no gene match: 4. The CDR3 is CASSQLSGGNYEQYF. Here the CDR3 DNA reads TGCGCCAGCAGCCAACTTAGCGGGGGGAACTACGAGCAGTACTTC.

The sample holds a few counts of this clone. Different DNA sequences within this sample yield the same CDR3. The CDR3 sequence is CASSLGDGSYEQYF. CDR3 in DNA: TGTGCCAGCAGCCTGGGGGACGGCTCCTACGAGCAGTACTTC. The genes are TRBV5-6 and TRBJ2-7; the D gene could be TRBD1 or TRBD2 (5 bases each). Trimming took off 4 bases at V and 0 bases at J, with 11 bases between the two ends. CDR3 size: 14 residues. Germline values: CDR1 SGHDT, CDR2 YYEEEE.